This section outlines one TCR beta chain sequence together with its context. The CDR3 runs 16 residues. The germline CDR1 and CDR2 sequences are MDHEN and SYDVKM. The ends lost 7 bases at V and 1 base at J; junction bases unmatched: 10. Some clones are missing from TCRdb's copy, which holds only in-frame ones; the method was immunoSEQ multiplex PCR. This table holds roughly 74,000 clones, 84% found once. This entry is derived from a study of OX40 agonist ivuxolimab in advanced cancers. This TCR was sampled from an adult with an advanced solid tumor such as melanoma, head and neck, liver or kidney cancer. Specimen: CD4+ or CD8+ T cells sorted from blood, collected in a trial of the OX40 agonist ivuxolimab. This rearrangement joins TRBV28 to TRBJ1-2; 9 nucleotides agree with TRBD1. The CDR3: CASTLDRGRSNYGYTF. CDR3 bases: TGTGCCAGCACTCTGGACAGGGGACGAAGTAACTATGGCTACACCTTC.